A single sample is the source of the 17 T cell receptor beta chains below, sequenced in a study of blood T cell repertoires in COVID-19. Repertoires were generated with immunoSEQ multiplex PCR, while TCRdb's copy carries only in-frame clones and drops some. The sample shows roughly 250,000 clones, around 79% of them seen only once. What was sequenced was peripheral blood. These receptors were taken from a woman aged 80 or older with acute or convalescent COVID-19.

The chain carries TRBV3-1 (or the pseudogene TRBV3-2) and TRBJ2-4; 8 bases are a match to TRBD2. V gave up 2 bases and J gave up 3 bases; unmatched junction bases: 3. The CDR3 has 15 residues. From germline, CDR1 is LGHDT and CDR2 YNNKEL (reference sequence). The CDR3 bases are TGTGCCAGCAGCCAAATCGGGAGGGGCAAAAACATTCAGTACTTC. It encodes CASSQIGRGKNIQYF.

The rearrangement links TRBV19 to TRBJ1-2; unclear D gene. The CDR3 is 13 amino acids. Germline V lookup: CDR1 LNHDA, CDR2 SQIVND (reference sequence). V was cut by 4 bases and J by 4 bases, with 10 bases left in between. The CDR3 sequence is CASSTSGSYGYTF. The CDR3 nucleotides are TGTGCCAGTAGTACCTCCGGTAGCTATGGCTACACCTTC.

This rearrangement joins TRBV7-9 to TRBJ1-2; 8 bases are a match to TRBD1. The CDR3 contains 18 residues. J gave up 2 bases and V 1 base, and 12 bases lay outside the gene matches. In germline, CDR1 is SEHNR, CDR2 FQNEAQ (reference sequence). This CDR3 is CASSLEGRGQAVNYGYTF. CDR3 in DNA: TGTGCCAGCAGCTTAGAAGGCAGGGGGCAGGCTGTGAACTATGGCTACACCTTC.

V and J are TRBV18 and TRBJ1-1; tentatively, D is TRBD1 (5 bases). Per the germline V gene, CDR1 is KGHSH and CDR2 is LQKENI. This CDR3 is built from 15 residues. V was trimmed by 0 bases and J by 4 bases, leaving 12 bases between them. CDR3 sequence: CASSPPPGLTTEAFF. The DNA for the CDR3 is TGTGCCAGCTCACCACCCCCAGGGTTGACCACTGAAGCTTTCTTT.

The chain employs TRBV5-1 and TRBJ1-3; 12 bases line up with TRBD1. V was clipped by 0 bases and J by 7 bases; unmatched bases: 2. CDR3 length: 15 residues. Germline CDR1 and CDR2: SGHRS and YFSETQ. The CDR3 nucleotides read TGCGCCAGCAGCTTGGAGGGGACAGGGGGCAACACCATATATTTT. This encodes CASSLEGTGGNTIYF.

J is TRBJ2-5 and V is TRBV9; D is perhaps TRBD2 (6 bases). CDR3 length: 15 amino acids. In germline, CDR1 is SGDLS, CDR2 YYNGEE. Trimming left V 1 base short and J 4 bases short, with 14 bases between. The CDR3 here is CASSVSPEGLETQYF. Here the CDR3 DNA reads TGTGCCAGCAGCGTAAGCCCGGAGGGATTAGAGACCCAGTACTTC.

This sequence joins TRBV24-1 and TRBJ2-3; 8 nucleotides match TRBD1. Germline assignment: CDR1 KGHDR and CDR2 SFDVKD. Trimming removed 2 bases from V and 4 bases from J; junction bases left unmatched: 1. CDR3 length: 14 residues. The CDR3 reads CATSDSQGADTQYF. DNA of the CDR3: TGTGCCACCAGTGATTCACAGGGGGCAGATACGCAGTATTTT.

The chain uses TRBV7-2 and TRBJ1-3; D ambiguous. This CDR3 has 16 amino acids. V was cut by 1 base and J by 0 bases, with 10 bases left in between. The germline V gene has CDR1 SGHTA and CDR2 FQGNSA. CDR3 sequence (DNA): TGTGCCAGCAGCTTAGGTCCGGGGAGCTCTGGAAACACCATATATTTT. It yields the protein CASSLGPGSSGNTIYF.

This clone has only a few counts. The V call is TRBV10-3, the J call TRBJ1-2; 9 bases map to TRBD1. Germline V lookup: CDR1 ENHRY, CDR2 SYGVKD. CDR3 length equals 13 residues. The V and J ends lost 4 bases and 6 bases, in that order; junction bases with no gene match: 3. The CDR3 bases are TGTGCCATCAGTGCGCGGACAGGGGATGGCTACACCTTC. It codes for CAISARTGDGYTF.

The rearrangement joins TRBV5-1 to TRBJ1-1, with D possibly being TRBD1 (5 bases). The CDR3 sequence is 13 residues long. V was pared by 3 bases and J by 7 bases, with 13 bases between. Per germline, CDR1 SGHRS and CDR2 YFSETQ. CDR3 in amino acids: CASSSTTTGEAFF. In DNA, the CDR3 is TGCGCCAGCAGCTCAACTACCACAGGTGAAGCTTTCTTT. Using reference TRBV5-1 and TRBJ1-1 for the parts outside the CDR3, the full variable domain is KAGVTQTPRYLIKTRGQQVTLSCSPISGHRSVSWYQQTPGQGLQFLFEYFSETQRNKGNFPGRFSGRQFSNSRSEMNVSTLELGDSALYLCASSSTTTGEAFFGQGTRLTVV.

V is TRBV15 and J is TRBJ2-1; D uncertain. Germline-derived CDR1 and CDR2 are LNHNV and YYDKDF (reference sequence). This CDR3 has 17 amino acids. Between the trimmed V and J ends, which lost 0 bases and 15 bases, there was a span of 27 bases. CDR3 loop: CATSRDPQRSSSSWVFF. DNA of the CDR3: TGTGCCACCAGCAGAGATCCCCAGCGTTCTTCGAGCAGTTGGGTGTTCTTC.

This clone was counted only a few times. In the same sample, other DNA sequences code for this CDR3. This CDR3 reads CASSSRGGDTQYF. CDR3 DNA: TGTGCCAGCAGCTCCCGGGGGGGAGATACGCAGTATTTT. The V gene is TRBV7-2, the J gene TRBJ2-3; 8 bases fit TRBD2. CDR3 length equals 13 residues. Germline V lookup: CDR1 SGHTA, CDR2 FQGNSA. V lost 4 bases and J lost 5; bases outside the gene matches: 2.

The chain carries TRBV27 and TRBJ2-3; 7 nucleotides match TRBD2. Germline V gene data show CDR1 as MNHEY and CDR2 as SMNVEV (reference sequence). CDR3 length: 15 amino acids. The V gene end was trimmed by 2 bases and the J gene end by 4 bases; junction bases not matched to a gene: 6. CDR3: CASSLVRGRADTQYF. The DNA of the CDR3 is TGTGCCAGCAGTTTAGTACGGGGGAGGGCAGATACGCAGTATTTT.

This clone has a single count. The chain links TRBV11-2 to TRBJ2-1, with 8 nucleotides matching TRBD1. This CDR3 comprises 15 residues. The germline V gene encodes CDR1 SGHAT and CDR2 FQNNGV. Trimming at V came to 1 base and at J to 6 bases, leaving 5 bases not matched to a gene. In nucleotides, the CDR3 is TGTGCCAGCAGCTTAGGCGGACAGGGTGTCAATGAGCAGTTCTTC. Encoded protein: CASSLGGQGVNEQFF.

This chain uses TRBV7-9 with TRBJ1-1; 10 bases line up with TRBD1. V lost 4 bases and J lost 6; bases outside the gene matches: 11. Germline V CDR1 and CDR2: SEHNR, FQNEAQ (reference sequence). The CDR3 length is 16 residues. CDR3 protein: CASSSDRGLSAPEAFF. The CDR3 DNA is TGTGCCAGCAGCTCCGACAGGGGGCTGTCGGCCCCTGAAGCTTTCTTT. Full variable domain (outside the CDR3, taken from reference TRBV7-9 and TRBJ1-1): DTGVSQNPRHKITKRGQNVTFRCDPISEHNRLYWYRQTLGQGPEFLTYFQNEAQLEKSRLLSDRFSAERPKGSFSTLEIQRTEQGDSAMYLCASSSDRGLSAPEAFFGQGTRLTVV.

The chain couples TRBV7-8 to TRBJ2-7; the D gene is possibly TRBD1 (6 bases). This CDR3 contains 13 residues. V dropped 0 bases and J dropped 4 bases, with 7 bases sitting between them. Germline-derived CDR1 and CDR2 are SGHVS and FQNEAQ. CDR3 amino acids: CASSLAGQYEQYF. CDR3 DNA sequence: TGTGCCAGCAGCTTAGCGGGACAATACGAGCAGTACTTC.

The chain joins TRBV11-2 to TRBJ1-1, with 9 bases matching TRBD1. CDR1 is SGHAT, CDR2 FQNNGV, per germline. J was trimmed by 11 bases and V by 5 bases; bases with no gene match: 6. The CDR3 loop spans 12 amino acids. Written as DNA, the CDR3 is TGTGCCAGCAGCCCCGGGACAGGGTGGGCTTTCTTT. Its translation is CASSPGTGWAFF.